A single sample is the source of the 15 T cell receptor beta chains below, sequenced in a study of blood T cells in healthy people across ages. Primed by a sample-barcoded 5' primer and a J-beta primer mix, a second PCR proceeded for about 6 to 11 cycles. TCRdb re-called the 5' RACE reads with MiXCR, one entry per CDR3 protein. This table holds 1.5 million to 2 million distinct CDR3 sequences, about 39% found once. Sequencing input: blood. The receptor set was obtained from a human donor in good health.

V gene TRBV28 combines with J gene TRBJ2-5; D is undetermined. Germline-derived CDR1 and CDR2 are MDHEN and SYDVKM. This CDR3 comprises 15 residues. V lost 4 bases, J lost 2 bases, and 14 bases lay in between. CDR3 DNA sequence: TGTGCCAGCAGTTCCACAGCCGGTCAGCAAGAGACCCAGTACTTC. Amino acid sequence: CASSSTAGQQETQYF.

This sequence joins TRBV3-1 and TRBJ2-3; TRBD2 is a possible D gene (5 bases). The CDR3 sequence is 15 residues long. Trimming removed 4 bases from V and 6 bases from J, with 17 bases in between. CDR1 and CDR2 (germline): LGHDT, YNNKEL (reference sequence). The CDR3 DNA reads TGTGCCAGCAGCCCCCAAGCGGAGTCCTTGGATACGCAGTATTTT. This translates into CASSPQAESLDTQYF.

This clonotype has more than one count but fewer than ten. V is TRBV12-3 or TRBV12-4 and J is TRBJ1-5, with unresolved D. The CDR3 is 14 residues long. The V and J ends lost 3 bases and 9 bases respectively, with 15 bases between them. CDR3 nucleotide sequence: TGTGCCAGCAGTTTGCTCGAGGGTTCTGGGCCCCAGCATTTT. The encoded protein is CASSLLEGSGPQHF.

The V call is TRBV2, the J call TRBJ2-5; the match to TRBD2 covers 7 bases. The germline gives CDR1 SNHLY, CDR2 FYNNEI. V dropped 1 base and J dropped 10; count of bases not matched to a gene: 9. The CDR3 contains 14 residues. This CDR3 reads CASSEESGVLDQYF. In DNA, the CDR3 is TGTGCCAGCAGTGAAGAGAGCGGGGTTCTGGACCAGTACTTC.

A few counts support this clonotype. The chain uses TRBV6-5 and TRBJ2-6, with no clear D. The CDR3 is 16 amino acids. Germline V gene sequence: CDR1 MNHEY, CDR2 SVGAGI. Trimming left V 2 bases short and J 1 base short, with 9 bases between. DNA for the CDR3: TGTGCCAGCAGTTACGAGGCGAGGTCTGGGGCCAACGTCCTGACTTTC. Protein: CASSYEARSGANVLTF.

This clonotype was counted between two and nine times. The CDR3 region is CASSVEGGSTDTQYF. The CDR3, as DNA: TGTGCCAGCAGCGTAGAGGGGGGAAGCACAGATACGCAGTATTTT. The chain uses TRBV9 and TRBJ2-3, with D tentatively TRBD1 or TRBD2 (6 bases each). The CDR3 extends over 15 amino acids. The V end was cut by 0 bases, the J end by 0 bases, with 8 bases between. CDR1 SGDLS and CDR2 YYNGEE come from the germline V gene.

The rearrangement links TRBV29-1 to TRBJ2-7; the D is unclear. Per the germline V gene, CDR1 is SQVTM and CDR2 is ANQGSEA. V was shortened by 3 bases and J by 5 bases, with 14 bases between the two germline ends. The CDR3 spans 13 residues. The CDR3 sequence is CSVEVPRIDEQYF. In DNA form, the CDR3 reads TGCAGCGTTGAGGTTCCGAGGATCGACGAGCAGTACTTC.

This clonotype has only a few counts. The chain links TRBV5-5 to TRBJ1-2; 7 positions match TRBD1. V dropped 3 bases and J dropped 6; count of bases not matched to a gene: 8. CDR1 SGHKS and CDR2 YYEKEE come from the germline V gene (reference sequence). There are 14 residues in the CDR3. CDR3 sequence (DNA): TGTGCCAGCAGCTGGGGACAGCCACGACATGGCTACACCTTC. Translating it yields CASSWGQPRHGYTF.

Concerning this clonotype: Being one base from a much bigger clone, this may be a read error. This rearrangement joins TRBV28 to TRBJ2-3; D remains unclear. The CDR3 has 15 residues. CDR1 is MDHEN, CDR2 SYDVKM, per germline. CDR3 loop: CASSLSVFHTDMQYF. The CDR3 bases are TGTGCCAGCAGTTTATCGGTTTTCCACACAGATATGCAGTATTTT.

CDR3 sequence: CASSQGPLATDTQYF. The CDR3, as DNA: TGTGCCAGCAGCCAGGGACCTCTCGCCACAGATACGCAGTATTTT. The rearrangement links TRBV3-1 to TRBJ2-3; the D gene could be TRBD1 or TRBD2 (5 bases each). The V end was cut by 3 bases, the J end by 2 bases, with 12 bases between. Germline V lookup: CDR1 LGHDT, CDR2 YNNKEL (reference sequence). This CDR3 comprises 15 residues.

This clonotype has only a few counts. The chain links TRBV10-3 to TRBJ1-1; 8 positions match TRBD1. The V and J ends lost 0 bases and 1 base, in that order; junction bases with no gene match: 4. Germline-derived CDR1 and CDR2 are ENHRY and SYGVKD. The CDR3 totals 16 residues. This chain's CDR3 is CAISESGTGANTEAFF. CDR3 in DNA: TGTGCCATCAGTGAGTCGGGGACAGGAGCGAACACTGAAGCTTTCTTT.

The chain recombines TRBV29-1 with TRBJ2-5, with D maybe TRBD1 (6 bases). The CDR3 loop spans 16 amino acids. The germline CDR1 and CDR2 sequences are SQVTM and ANQGSEA. With 2 bases removed from V and 2 bases from J, the gap between germline ends came to 18 bases. CDR3 protein: CSVERSQGWAQETQYF. The CDR3 nucleotides read TGCAGCGTTGAAAGGTCGCAGGGGTGGGCACAAGAGACCCAGTACTTC.

The V call is TRBV4-1, the J call TRBJ2-3; 10 nucleotides line up with TRBD2. V lost 0 bases, J lost 1 base, and 13 bases stayed unmatched. CDR1 is MGHRA and CDR2 is YSYEKL in the germline V gene. There are 20 residues in the CDR3. The CDR3 protein is CASSQDQASGGVLGTDTQYF. CDR3 nucleotides: TGCGCCAGCAGCCAAGATCAGGCGAGCGGGGGGGTTCTTGGCACAGATACGCAGTATTTT.

This chain joins TRBV28 and TRBJ2-6; 12 nucleotides line up with TRBD2. This CDR3 spans 21 amino acids. After removal of 5 bases from V and 0 bases from J, the junction contained 14 bases not matched to a gene. Germline CDR1 MDHEN, CDR2 SYDVKM. This CDR3 reads CASSRPPGLAGGFSGANVLTF. In nucleotides, the CDR3 is TGTGCCAGCAGTCGCCCCCCGGGACTAGCGGGCGGGTTCTCTGGGGCCAACGTCCTGACTTTC.

This clonotype came up many times. The chain carries TRBV4-1 and TRBJ2-3, with TRBD2 matching 10 bases. The CDR3 is made up of 15 amino acids. From germline, CDR1 is MGHRA and CDR2 YSYEKL. V was pared by 1 base and J by 10 bases, with 8 bases of the junction left unmatched. The CDR3 here is CASSQASSGGASQYF. CDR3 DNA sequence: TGCGCCAGCAGCCAAGCGAGCAGCGGGGGGGCCTCGCAGTATTTT.